What follows are 24 T cell receptor beta chains derived from one specimen sequenced in a study of vaccination and CD4 T cells after COVID-19. The sample's time point: late sampling 161 to 241 days after vaccination in a few convalescent patients. Each CDR3 protein gets one entry after TCRdb re-called the PCR reads with MiXCR. The table records 26,000 or so distinct CDR3 sequences, roughly 50% of them present only once. The input for sequencing was CD4+ T cells from blood, taken about 7 months after SARS-CoV-2 vaccination. These receptors came from a human donor who had recovered from COVID-19.

The CDR3 nucleotides are TGTGCCAGCAGTTACTCTGCCAGGCGCCAAGAGACCCAGTACTTC. This sequence encodes CASSYSARRQETQYF. This sequence joins TRBV6-5 and TRBJ2-5; unclear D gene. CDR1 and CDR2 from the germline V gene are MNHEY and SVGAGI. V lost 0 bases to trimming and J lost 1 base, with 9 bases between them. The CDR3 is 15 amino acids.

The chain combines TRBV20-1 with TRBJ2-5; 7 nucleotides align to TRBD1. V trimming: 0 bases; J trimming: 5 bases; junction bases outside the gene matches: 9. The CDR3 has 15 residues. Per germline, CDR1 DFQATT and CDR2 SNEGSKA (reference sequence). The CDR3 DNA sequence: TGCAGTGCTAGAGATGGGTCTCAGGGGGACGAGACCCAGTACTTC. Protein product: CSARDGSQGDETQYF.

This chain uses TRBV24-1 with TRBJ2-5, with D possibly called TRBD1 or TRBD2 (7 bases each). CDR1 is KGHDR and CDR2 is SFDVKD in the germline V gene. The CDR3 is made up of 14 amino acids. Trimming took off 8 bases at V and 5 bases at J, with 17 bases between the two ends. CDR3 amino acids: CATIGYQGGETQYF. The DNA of the CDR3 is TGTGCCACCATCGGCTATCAGGGGGGGGAGACCCAGTACTTC.

Only one count was recorded for this clonotype. The chain links TRBV20-1 to TRBJ2-2; TRBD1 is a possible D gene (6 bases). Germline V gene sequence: CDR1 DFQATT, CDR2 SNEGSKA (reference sequence). CDR3 length: 15 residues. V was pared by 0 bases and J by 7 bases, with 15 bases between. This CDR3 reads CSARDRTEGHGELFF. The DNA of the CDR3 is TGCAGTGCTAGAGATAGGACAGAAGGACACGGGGAGCTGTTTTTT.

This clonotype was detected only a few times. This sequence joins TRBV20-1 and TRBJ2-5, with 8 nucleotides matching TRBD1. Germline lookup yields CDR1 DFQATT and CDR2 SNEGSKA (reference sequence). After removal of 3 bases from V and 4 bases from J, the junction contained 4 bases not matched to a gene. The CDR3 covers 13 residues. This chain's CDR3 is CSASQGAIETQYF. CDR3 DNA sequence: TGCAGTGCTAGTCAGGGGGCGATAGAGACCCAGTACTTC.

The CDR3 bases are TGCAGTGCTAGAGATTCAGACAGGTCCTACGAGCAGTACTTC. Its protein is CSARDSDRSYEQYF. The chain couples TRBV20-1 to TRBJ2-7, with a possible D match to TRBD1 (6 bases). V lost 0 bases to trimming and J lost 1 base, with 10 bases between them. Germline assignment: CDR1 DFQATT and CDR2 SNEGSKA (reference sequence). The CDR3 spans 14 residues.

V gene TRBV20-1 combines with J gene TRBJ2-7; possible D gene TRBD2, 6 bases. Germline values: CDR1 DFQATT, CDR2 SNEGSKA (reference sequence). This CDR3 is built from 14 residues. V gave up 4 bases and J gave up 3 bases, with 16 bases separating them. In nucleotides, the CDR3 is TGCAGTGCTAATACCGGGGGACCAGGCTACGAGCAGTACTTC. This sequence encodes CSANTGGPGYEQYF.

V is TRBV20-1 and J is TRBJ2-7; 9 nucleotides match TRBD1. CDR1 is DFQATT, CDR2 SNEGSKA, per germline (reference sequence). The CDR3 spans 13 residues. The V segment lost 4 bases and the J segment 4 bases; nucleotides outside the gene matches: 5. Here the CDR3 reads CSAIGQGTYEQYF. CDR3 DNA: TGCAGTGCTATAGGACAGGGGACGTACGAGCAGTACTTC.

This clonotype was picked up a small number of times. The rearrangement uses TRBV15 and TRBJ2-5, with D unclear. Germline V gene data show CDR1 as LNHNV and CDR2 as YYDKDF (reference sequence). V was trimmed by 1 base and J by 3 bases, leaving 6 bases between them. CDR3 size: 13 residues. CDR3 coding DNA: TGTGCCACCAGCAGAGTCAGCAAAGAGACCCAGTACTTC. The encoded protein is CATSRVSKETQYF.

This clonotype has only a few counts. The chain links TRBV6-5 to TRBJ2-2; a weak D match, TRBD1 (7 bases). Trimming took 2 bases from V and 4 from J, leaving 11 bases between them. Germline lookup yields CDR1 MNHEY and CDR2 SVGAGI. The CDR3 length is 15 residues. CDR3 sequence (DNA): TGTGCCAGCAGTTACAGGCAGGGGGGCACCGGGGAGCTGTTTTTT. Translating gives CASSYRQGGTGELFF.

CDR3: CATSRVAGANVLTF. CDR3 in DNA: TGTGCCACCAGCAGAGTGGCGGGGGCCAACGTCCTGACTTTC. The V gene is TRBV15, the J gene TRBJ2-6; D gene uncertain. This CDR3 contains 14 residues. The ends were cut back, 1 base at V and 4 bases at J, with 5 bases in the middle. Germline-derived CDR1 and CDR2 are LNHNV and YYDKDF (reference sequence).

CDR3 bases: TGCAGTGCTGGAGGGAGGGAAGCTAACTATGGCTACACCTTC. It translates to CSAGGREANYGYTF. The V call is TRBV20-1, the J call TRBJ1-2; no reliable D call. This CDR3 comprises 14 residues. V was pared by 5 bases and J by 0 bases, with 13 bases between. Germline V gene lookup returns CDR1 DFQATT and CDR2 SNEGSKA (reference sequence).

The rearrangement links TRBV27 to TRBJ2-1; 13 positions match TRBD2. Trimming at V came to 4 bases and at J to 3 bases, leaving 3 bases not matched to a gene. The CDR3 sequence is 16 residues long. Per the germline V gene, CDR1 is MNHEY and CDR2 is SMNVEV (reference sequence). In DNA, the CDR3 is TGTGCCAGCAGTTCAGGGACTAGCGGGATCTACAATGAGCAGTTCTTC. It encodes CASSSGTSGIYNEQFF.

The chain carries TRBV24-1 and TRBJ1-5, with D tentatively TRBD1 (5 bases). This CDR3 contains 14 residues. Germline lookup yields CDR1 KGHDR and CDR2 SFDVKD. Trimming cost V 0 bases and J 7 bases, with 9 bases left between them. The CDR3 spells CATSDLAGDQPQHF. CDR3 nucleotide sequence: TGTGCCACCAGTGATTTGGCGGGGGACCAGCCCCAGCATTTT.

This clonotype was seen a few times. The rearrangement uses TRBV27 and TRBJ2-3; the match to TRBD2 covers 11 bases. Unmatched junction bases numbered 7, after V lost 8 bases and J lost 0 bases. The CDR3 is made up of 16 amino acids. CDR1 is MNHEY and CDR2 is SMNVEV in the germline V gene (reference sequence). The CDR3 bases are TGTGCCAGCGGTAAACTAGCGGGGGCAAGCACAGATACGCAGTATTTT. Residues: CASGKLAGASTDTQYF.

This clonotype was seen a few times. The rearrangement uses TRBV28 and TRBJ1-1; D unresolved. The CDR3 consists of 13 residues. The germline gives CDR1 MDHEN, CDR2 SYDVKM. V was shortened by 4 bases and J by 8 bases, with 14 bases between the two germline ends. CDR3: CASSYPGRSEAFF. DNA of the CDR3: TGTGCCAGCAGTTACCCCGGCCGAAGCGAAGCTTTCTTT.

The rearrangement joins TRBV27 to TRBJ2-7, with D perhaps given as TRBD1 or TRBD2 (6 bases each). V was cut by 5 bases and J by 1 base, with 12 bases left in between. Germline values: CDR1 MNHEY, CDR2 SMNVEV (reference sequence). The CDR3 runs to 14 residues. The CDR3 DNA reads as TGTGCCAGCAGTGTTCGGGGGCCTTCCTACGAGCAGTACTTC. Translating gives CASSVRGPSYEQYF.

This clonotype was counted between two and nine times. This rearrangement joins TRBV24-1 to TRBJ2-5; D uncertain. The CDR3 is 11 residues long. Germline V gene sequence: CDR1 KGHDR, CDR2 SFDVKD. Trimming took 8 bases from V and 3 from J, leaving 6 bases between them. In DNA form, the CDR3 reads TGTGCCACCAATTTAGAAGAGACCCAGTACTTC. This translates into CATNLEETQYF.

The J gene is TRBJ2-1, the V gene TRBV21-1; TRBD1 reflects the table's D call only, with no check against the DNA. TRBV21-1 is a recognized pseudogene. The CDR3 loop spans 14 amino acids. The DNA for the CDR3 is TGTGCCAGCTCTGGGGACAGCGATTACGGAGTGCAGTTCTTC. Translated, it gives CASSGDSDYGVQFF.

This clonotype turned up a few times. Germline and junction disagree at one end, which may indicate a read error. The V gene is TRBV20-1, the J gene TRBJ2-3, with 13 bases aligning to TRBD2. CDR3 length: 17 residues. The V gene's germline CDR1 is DFQATT and CDR2 SNEGSKA (reference sequence). The CDR3 reads CGASGLAGWTITDTQYF. The CDR3 DNA reads TGCGGTGCCTCGGGACTAGCGGGATGGACGATCACAGATACGCAGTATTTT.

This clonotype was found a few times. This chain connects TRBV15 to TRBJ2-1, with 7 nucleotides matching TRBD1. This CDR3 spans 17 amino acids. Germline CDR1 LNHNV, CDR2 YYDKDF (reference sequence). V gave up 0 bases and J gave up 2 bases; unmatched junction bases: 7. The CDR3 nucleotides are TGTGCCACCAGCAGAGATCGGCAGGGGGTAACCTACAATGAGCAGTTCTTC. Encoded protein: CATSRDRQGVTYNEQFF. Using reference TRBV15 and TRBJ2-1 for the parts outside the CDR3, the full variable domain is DAMVIQNPRYQVTQFGKPVTLSCSQTLNHNVMYWYQQKSSQAPKLLFHYYDKDFNNEADTPDNFQSRRPNTSFCFLDIRSPGLGDTAMYLCATSRDRQGVTYNEQFFGPGTRLTVL.

This clonotype is deemed medium-sized. The CDR3 bases are TGCAGTGCGGGGACAGGGGGGAATCAGCCCCAGCATTTT. This encodes CSAGTGGNQPQHF. The chain is built from TRBV20-1 and TRBJ1-5, with TRBD1 matching over 11 bases. J was trimmed by 4 bases and V by 6 bases; bases with no gene match: 2. Germline CDR1 and CDR2: DFQATT and SNEGSKA (reference sequence). The CDR3 has 13 residues.

The chain employs TRBV20-1 and TRBJ2-1, with 9 positions matching TRBD1. This CDR3 is built from 16 residues. V was clipped by 5 bases and J by 4 bases; unmatched bases: 12. Germline loops: CDR1 DFQATT, CDR2 SNEGSKA (reference sequence). The CDR3 loop is CSAQTRTGDRYNEQFF. The CDR3 DNA follows: TGCAGTGCTCAGACGAGGACAGGGGACCGATACAATGAGCAGTTCTTC.

This clonotype was seen just once. At one end the junction does not follow the germline gene, possibly because of a read error. The chain links TRBV7-6 to TRBJ2-7, with 11 nucleotides matching TRBD1. The germline CDR1 and CDR2 sequences are SGHVS and FNYEAQ. This CDR3 contains 13 residues. CDR3 sequence: CASSWTGGGEQYF. CDR3 coding DNA: TGTGCTAGCAGCTGGACAGGGGGCGGCGAGCAGTACTTC. The full variable domain, rest sourced from reference TRBV7-6 and TRBJ2-7, is GAGVSQSPRYKVTKRGQDVALRCDPISGHVSLYWYRQALGQGPEFLTYFNYEAQQDKSGLPNDRFSAERPEGSISTLTIQRTEQRDSAMYRCASSWTGGGEQYFGPGTRLTVT.